The T cell receptor beta chain described here comes from a study of cytomegalovirus exposure and HLA in healthy donors. Background on the study: In terms of ancestry, the Caucasian-associated cluster contained roughly 81% of the roughly 400 genotyped donors. Study observations and caveats: Earlier analysis yielded a pattern in which most TCR beta V segments were productive about 90% or about 30% of the time. Another analysis was done later, and it associated more than 15,000 TCR beta sequences with HLA alleles at 0.05 false discovery rate.

Trimming cost V 6 bases and J 8 bases; bases outside gene matches: 19. Germline lookup yields CDR1 LNHDA and CDR2 SQIVND (reference sequence). This CDR3 contains 18 residues. In the PCR, 60 Vbeta and 13 Jbeta primers were used. The assay was immunoSEQ multiplex PCR, and TCRdb's table has in-frame clones only and misses some. Altogether approximately 110,000 clones are present, around 81% being singletons, with the ten largest covering roughly 2.3%. Concerning this clone: The antigen remains undetermined.

The origin of this receptor is a woman younger than 45 in good health and CMV-seronegative. Sequenced: PBMCs. The chain links TRBV19 to TRBJ1-3, with 10 bases that match TRBD1. Here the CDR3 reads CASRGPSPWTGGRDTIYF. The CDR3, as DNA: TGTGCCAGTAGGGGGCCTTCGCCTTGGACAGGGGGAAGGGACACCATATATTTT.